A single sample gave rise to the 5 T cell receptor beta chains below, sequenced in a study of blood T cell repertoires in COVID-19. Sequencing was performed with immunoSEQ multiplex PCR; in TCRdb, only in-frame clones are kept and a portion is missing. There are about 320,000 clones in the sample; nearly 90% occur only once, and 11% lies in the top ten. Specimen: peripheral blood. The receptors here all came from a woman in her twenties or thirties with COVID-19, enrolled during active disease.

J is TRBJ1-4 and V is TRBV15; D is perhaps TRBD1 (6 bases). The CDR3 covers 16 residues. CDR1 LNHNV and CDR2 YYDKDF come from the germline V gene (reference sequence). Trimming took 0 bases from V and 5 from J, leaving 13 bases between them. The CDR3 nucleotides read TGTGCCACCAGCAGAGATAACGAGGGGGAAAATGAAAAACTGTTTTTT. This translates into CATSRDNEGENEKLFF. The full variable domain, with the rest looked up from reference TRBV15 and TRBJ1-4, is DAMVIQNPRYQVTQFGKPVTLSCSQTLNHNVMYWYQQKSSQAPKLLFHYYDKDFNNEADTPDNFQSRRPNTSFCFLDIRSPGLGDTAMYLCATSRDNEGENEKLFFGSGTQLSVL.

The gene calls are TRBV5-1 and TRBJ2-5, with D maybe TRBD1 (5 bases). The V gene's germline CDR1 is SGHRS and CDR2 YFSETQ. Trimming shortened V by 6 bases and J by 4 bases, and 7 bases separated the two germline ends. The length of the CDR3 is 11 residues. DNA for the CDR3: TGCGCCAGCAATGGGGCAGAGACCCAGTACTTC. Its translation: CASNGAETQYF.

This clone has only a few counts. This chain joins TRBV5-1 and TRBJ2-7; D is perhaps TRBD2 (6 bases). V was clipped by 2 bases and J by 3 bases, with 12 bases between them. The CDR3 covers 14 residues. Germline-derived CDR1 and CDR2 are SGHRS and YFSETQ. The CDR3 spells CASSLELADYEQYF. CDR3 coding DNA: TGCGCCAGCAGCTTAGAACTAGCAGACTACGAGCAGTACTTC. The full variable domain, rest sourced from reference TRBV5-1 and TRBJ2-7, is KAGVTQTPRYLIKTRGQQVTLSCSPISGHRSVSWYQQTPGQGLQFLFEYFSETQRNKGNFPGRFSGRQFSNSRSEMNVSTLELGDSALYLCASSLELADYEQYFGPGTRLTVT.

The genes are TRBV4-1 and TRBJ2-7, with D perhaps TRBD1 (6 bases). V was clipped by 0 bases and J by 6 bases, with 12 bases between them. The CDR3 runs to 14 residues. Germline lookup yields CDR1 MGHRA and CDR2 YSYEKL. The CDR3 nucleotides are TGCGCCAGCAGCCAAGACCCCTGGACAGTCGAGCAGTACTTC. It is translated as CASSQDPWTVEQYF.

The CDR3 bases are TGCAGCGTTGTCGGGGGAGAGTACGAGCAGTACTTC. It codes for CSVVGGEYEQYF. The chain is built from TRBV29-1 and TRBJ2-7; possibly TRBD2 for D (6 bases). This CDR3 has 12 amino acids. Trimming stripped 4 bases from V and 4 bases from J, with 11 bases between. CDR1 is SQVTM and CDR2 is ANQGSEA in the germline V gene.